The T cell receptor beta chain described here comes from a study of blood T cell repertoires in COVID-19. About the study: PBMCs, B-cell-depleted T cells, or T cells provided the cDNA or gDNA that made up the material.

V lost 1 base to trimming and J lost 1 base, with 8 bases between them. CDR1 and CDR2 (germline): LNHNV, YYDKDF (reference sequence). CDR3 length: 15 residues. Note on this clone: The sample has other DNA sequences that encode this CDR3 too.

Assay used: immunoSEQ multiplex PCR; TCRdb lists only in-frame clones, some missing. The table has 350,000 to 450,000 clones, 86% seen once. The rearrangement uses TRBV15 and TRBJ2-1, with a tentative D call TRBD2 (5 bases). The TCR comes from a woman aged 60 to 75 with COVID-19, enrolled during active disease. The specimen was peripheral blood. CDR3 DNA: TGTGCCACCAGCAGAGCGGGAAGTTCCTACAATGAGCAGTTCTTC. It codes for CATSRAGSSYNEQFF. The whole variable domain, filled in from reference TRBV15 and TRBJ2-1, reads DAMVIQNPRYQVTQFGKPVTLSCSQTLNHNVMYWYQQKSSQAPKLLFHYYDKDFNNEADTPDNFQSRRPNTSFCFLDIRSPGLGDTAMYLCATSRAGSSYNEQFFGPGTRLTVL.